The 13 T cell receptor beta chains listed next were all sequenced from one sample in a study of shared clonotypes between healthy human individuals. Produced via immunoSEQ multiplex PCR; TCRdb's table is partial and in-frame only. The data hold about 1.5 million clones, with around 98% observed a single time. The sample taken for sequencing was naive CD4+ T cells sorted from blood. Subset noted: CD45RA+ positively selected. These receptors came from a man aged 25-40 years in good health.

The chain has TRBV5-5 and TRBJ2-7; a weak D match, TRBD1 (6 bases). The germline V gene encodes CDR1 SGHKS and CDR2 YYEKEE (reference sequence). The CDR3 covers 16 residues. Between the trimmed V and J ends, which lost 3 bases and 5 bases, there was a span of 21 bases. CDR3 nucleotides: TGTGCCAGCAGCTCCCGGACAGACCGCCCCCCCAACGAGCAGTACTTC. It yields the protein CASSSRTDRPPNEQYF.

The V gene is TRBV11-2, the J gene TRBJ1-4; the match to TRBD1 covers 7 bases. Germline V gene lookup returns CDR1 SGHAT and CDR2 FQNNGV. With V trimmed by 3 bases and J by 6 bases, 4 bases remained unmatched. The CDR3 runs 14 residues. The CDR3 region has the DNA TGTGCCAGCAGCTTGTGGGACAGTCATGAAAAACTGTTTTTT. Its translation: CASSLWDSHEKLFF.

The CDR3 sequence is CASSLYSTGSSYEQYF. In DNA form, the CDR3 reads TGTGCCAGCAGCCTATACTCGACAGGGAGCTCCTACGAGCAGTACTTC. The rearrangement links TRBV27 to TRBJ2-7, with 7 bases lining up with TRBD1. From germline, CDR1 is MNHEY and CDR2 SMNVEV (reference sequence). This CDR3 has 16 residues. V was pared by 6 bases and J by 0 bases, with 11 bases of the junction left unmatched.

The chain carries TRBV19 and TRBJ2-1; D is ambiguous. Per germline, CDR1 LNHDA and CDR2 SQIVND (reference sequence). Trimming removed 4 bases from V and 0 bases from J, with 7 bases in between. The CDR3 runs to 14 residues. The CDR3 protein is CASSNGLSYNEQFF. The CDR3 bases are TGTGCCAGTAGTAACGGCCTCTCCTACAATGAGCAGTTCTTC.

The chain recombines TRBV9 with TRBJ2-1, with 13 bases lining up with TRBD2. V was clipped by 2 bases and J by 8 bases; unmatched bases: 10. The CDR3 sequence is 17 residues long. The germline CDR1 and CDR2 sequences are SGDLS and YYNGEE. The CDR3 loop reads CASSVRVRTSGSDEQFF. The CDR3 bases are TGTGCCAGCAGCGTGCGCGTCCGGACTAGCGGGAGCGATGAGCAGTTCTTC.

This chain links TRBV28 with TRBJ1-5; D might be TRBD1 (6 bases). There are 19 residues in the CDR3. CDR1 and CDR2 from the germline V gene are MDHEN and SYDVKM. Between the trimmed V and J ends, which lost 1 base and 2 bases, there was a span of 21 bases. The CDR3 DNA reads TGTGCCAGCAGTTTATTCTTGAAGGGGGGTACGGTAGGCAATCAGCCCCAGCATTTT. Protein product: CASSLFLKGGTVGNQPQHF. The full variable domain, in which reference TRBV28 and TRBJ1-5 provide the parts outside the CDR3, is DVKVTQSSRYLVKRTGEKVFLECVQDMDHENMFWYRQDPGLGLRLIYFSYDVKMKEKGDIPEGYSVSREKKERFSLILESASTNQTSMYLCASSLFLKGGTVGNQPQHFGDGTRLSIL.

This chain links TRBV20-1 with TRBJ2-5, with D uncertain. Between the trimmed V and J ends, which lost 3 bases and 5 bases, there was a span of 7 bases. Per the germline V gene, CDR1 is DFQATT and CDR2 is SNEGSKA (reference sequence). The CDR3 loop spans 11 amino acids. The CDR3 nucleotides read TGCAGTGCTAGTTACGGGGAGACCCAGTACTTC. Its translation is CSASYGETQYF.

This chain uses TRBV6-6 with TRBJ1-2, with TRBD1 as a possible D gene (6 bases). The ends were cut back, 0 bases at V and 0 bases at J, with 8 bases in the middle. CDR3 size: 15 residues. Germline V gene lookup returns CDR1 MNHNY and CDR2 SVGAGI (reference sequence). The CDR3 DNA reads TGTGCCAGCAGTTACTCCGGGGGCACTAACTATGGCTACACCTTC. Its protein is CASSYSGGTNYGYTF.

J is TRBJ1-2 and V is TRBV28; unclear D gene. The CDR3 spans 13 residues. Germline CDR1 reads MDHEN; CDR2 reads SYDVKM. Deletions cut 5 bases from V and 4 bases from J, with 11 bases between. The CDR3 DNA sequence: TGTGCCAGCAGTGCGGAGTGGGTCTATGGCTACACCTTC. Encoded protein: CASSAEWVYGYTF.

The rearrangement uses TRBV29-1 and TRBJ2-3; D may correspond to TRBD1 or TRBD2 (5 bases each). V lost 6 bases and J 3 bases, leaving 13 bases between the germline ends. The length of the CDR3 is 13 residues. From germline, CDR1 is SQVTM and CDR2 ANQGSEA. CDR3 amino acids: CSVGTRETDTQYF. In DNA, the CDR3 is TGCAGCGTGGGGACCCGTGAGACAGATACGCAGTATTTT.

The chain links TRBV11-2 to TRBJ2-7; D is unresolved. This CDR3 comprises 11 residues. V gave up 2 bases and J gave up 6 bases, with 5 bases separating them. Per germline, CDR1 SGHAT and CDR2 FQNNGV. The CDR3 nucleotides are TGTGCCAGCAGCTTATACGGCGAGCAGTACTTC. This codes for CASSLYGEQYF.

The rearrangement uses TRBV5-1 and TRBJ2-7; 9 nucleotides match TRBD1. The CDR3 is made up of 15 amino acids. Trimming at V came to 7 bases and at J to 3 bases, leaving 11 bases not matched to a gene. Germline V CDR1 and CDR2: SGHRS, YFSETQ. CDR3 amino acids: CASQMSGQGSYEQYF. The CDR3 DNA reads as TGCGCCAGCCAAATGTCCGGACAGGGGAGCTACGAGCAGTACTTC.

The gene calls are TRBV13 and TRBJ2-2, with 8 positions matching TRBD1. Trimming took 5 bases from V and 2 from J; bases not matched to a gene: 4. The CDR3 length is 15 residues. Per the germline V gene, CDR1 is PRHDT and CDR2 is FYEKMQ (reference sequence). CDR3: CASSPQGVNTGELFF. As DNA, the CDR3 is TGTGCCAGCAGCCCACAGGGGGTAAACACCGGGGAGCTGTTTTTT.